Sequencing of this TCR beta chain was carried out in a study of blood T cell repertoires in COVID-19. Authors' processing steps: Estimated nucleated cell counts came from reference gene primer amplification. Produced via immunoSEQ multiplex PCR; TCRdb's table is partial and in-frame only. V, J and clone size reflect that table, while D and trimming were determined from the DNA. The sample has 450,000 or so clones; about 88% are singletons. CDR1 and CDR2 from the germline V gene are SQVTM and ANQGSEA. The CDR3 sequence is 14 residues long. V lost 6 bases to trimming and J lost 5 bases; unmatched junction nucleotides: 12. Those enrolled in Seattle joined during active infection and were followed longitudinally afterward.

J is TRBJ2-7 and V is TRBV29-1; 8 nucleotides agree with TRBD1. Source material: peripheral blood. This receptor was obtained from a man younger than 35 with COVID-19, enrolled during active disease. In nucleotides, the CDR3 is TGCAGCGTGACACCGGGACAGGTCCGTCACGAGCAGTACTTC. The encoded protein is CSVTPGQVRHEQYF.